The clone carrying this TCR beta chain appeared a few times. What it binds is not known. Sequencing libraries for TCR beta were prepared with iRepertoire HTBI primers and Arm-PCR of CDR3 regions. TCRdb fed the multiplex PCR reads into MiXCR, producing one record per CDR3 protein. The sample has some 470,000 distinct CDR3 sequences; about a fifth are singletons. Indicated time point: persistent/refractory GD, antithyroid drugs over 5 years with positive TRAb. There was RNA extracted from PBMCs, and the TCR library was made from it. The diagnosis of Graves' disease used American Thyroid Association guidelines. Xi'an, China, was home to the endocrinology department that provided patients. These data originate in a study of regulatory T cells in long-lasting Graves disease. Findings and caveats of the study: Favored gene segments in persistent disease were TRBV28, TRBJ1-2 and TRBJ2-5.

CDR1 ENHRY and CDR2 SYGVKD come from the germline V gene. The CDR3 loop spans 16 amino acids. The germline V and J ends were trimmed by 3 bases and 3 bases, with 18 bases remaining between them. This chain connects TRBV10-3 to TRBJ2-7; D is possibly TRBD1 (6 bases). Material: peripheral blood mononuclear cells (PBMCs), obtained when the disease was refractory, from a patient treated with antithyroid drugs. The source is a female donor with Graves disease. The CDR3: CAISDRDRSVNYEQYF. CDR3 nucleotide sequence: TGTGCCATCAGTGACAGAGACAGGAGCGTCAACTACGAGCAGTACTTC.